A selection of T cell receptor beta chains follows, all from one sample in a study of blood T cell repertoires in COVID-19. TCRdb's copy holds only in-frame clones and misses some; the assay was immunoSEQ multiplex PCR. Counted here are 250,000 to 350,000 clones, 86% occurring once; the ten biggest clones make up around 1.5%. The sequencing sample was made of peripheral blood. The receptors stem from a woman aged 50 to 65 with acute or convalescent COVID-19. The CDR3 runs from the conserved cysteine through the conserved F or W. The D gene is left open where the match is weak. A clone size is listed for some rows: how often the clone was seen (once, few, many), or a class if it is expanded.

cdr3_nt: TGTGCCAGCAGCTCCTACACCAGAGGATTCACCGGGGAGCTGTTTTTT; cdr3_aa: CASSSYTRGFTGELFF; v_call: TRBV5-4; d_call: -; j_call: TRBJ2-2; clone_size: -
cdr3_nt: TGTGCCAGCAGTTACGCGGGTGAAACCTACGAGCAGTACTTC; cdr3_aa: CASSYAGETYEQYF; v_call: TRBV28; d_call: -; j_call: TRBJ2-7; clone_size: -
cdr3_nt: TGTGCCAGCAGCAAAAGACAGGGAACGGATAGCAATCAGCCCCAGCATTTT; cdr3_aa: CASSKRQGTDSNQPQHF; v_call: TRBV21-1; d_call: -; j_call: TRBJ1-5; clone_size: -
cdr3_nt: TGCGCCAGCAGCCGGCCCCTAGCGGGAGTCGGCGAGCAGTACTTC; cdr3_aa: CASSRPLAGVGEQYF; v_call: TRBV4-1; d_call: TRBD2; j_call: TRBJ2-7; clone_size: few
cdr3_nt: TGTGCCAGCAGTCTAAGCGGGAGGACCTTGGAGCAGTACTTC; cdr3_aa: CASSLSGRTLEQYF; v_call: TRBV7-3; d_call: TRBD2; j_call: TRBJ2-7; clone_size: -
cdr3_nt: TGTGCCAGCTCACCCTCAGGATATGGAGATACGCAGTATTTT; cdr3_aa: CASSPSGYGDTQYF; v_call: TRBV18; d_call: -; j_call: TRBJ2-3; clone_size: -
cdr3_nt: TGCGCCAGCAGCCGCGGGACTAGCGGGAGTGATGAGCAGTTCTTC; cdr3_aa: CASSRGTSGSDEQFF; v_call: TRBV5-1; d_call: TRBD2; j_call: TRBJ2-1; clone_size: -
cdr3_nt: TGTGCCACCAGTGGGGCCGGGGGGAAGCCCCAGCATTTT; cdr3_aa: CATSGAGGKPQHF; v_call: TRBV24-1; d_call: -; j_call: TRBJ1-5; clone_size: -
cdr3_nt: TGTGCCAGCAGCCCGCCTCTTGCAGCGGGCTATGGCTACACCTTC; cdr3_aa: CASSPPLAAGYGYTF; v_call: TRBV7-2; d_call: -; j_call: TRBJ1-2; clone_size: -
cdr3_nt: TGTGCCAGCAGCCCGAACCGGGACAGCCCTTACACCGGGGAGCTGTTTTTT; cdr3_aa: CASSPNRDSPYTGELFF; v_call: TRBV4-2; d_call: TRBD1; j_call: TRBJ2-2; clone_size: -
cdr3_nt: TGTGCCAGCAGGAGACTAGCGAGGGACGAGCAGTACTTC; cdr3_aa: CASRRLARDEQYF; v_call: TRBV27; d_call: TRBD2; j_call: TRBJ2-7; clone_size: -
cdr3_nt: TGTGCCAGCAGTGAACTTGAGGGCGGGTACGATCAGCCCCAGCATTTT; cdr3_aa: CASSELEGGYDQPQHF; v_call: TRBV2; d_call: -; j_call: TRBJ1-5; clone_size: -
cdr3_nt: TGTGCCAGCAGTGAAGGCCAAATCTCACCCCTCCACTTT; cdr3_aa: CASSEGQISPLHF; v_call: TRBV25-1; d_call: -; j_call: TRBJ1-6; clone_size: -
cdr3_nt: TGTGCCAGCAGCTCCGACAGGGATCAGCCCCAGCATTTT; cdr3_aa: CASSSDRDQPQHF; v_call: TRBV7-9; d_call: TRBD1; j_call: TRBJ1-5; clone_size: -
cdr3_nt: TGTGCCAGCAGTTCAGTATATGAGCAGTTCTTC; cdr3_aa: CASSSVYEQFF; v_call: TRBV6-5; d_call: -; j_call: TRBJ2-1; clone_size: -
cdr3_nt: TGTGCCAGCAGCCCCGGACAGGGAACTAATGAAAAACTGTTTTTT; cdr3_aa: CASSPGQGTNEKLFF; v_call: TRBV7-9; d_call: TRBD1; j_call: TRBJ1-4; clone_size: once
cdr3_nt: TGTGCCAGCTCACCACCGGCAGGGTTGCGAGATACGCAGTATTTT; cdr3_aa: CASSPPAGLRDTQYF; v_call: TRBV18; d_call: -; j_call: TRBJ2-3; clone_size: -